The 27 T cell receptor beta chains below were found in one sample sequenced in a study of multiple sclerosis patients with progressive multifocal leukoencephalopathy. Method: immunoSEQ multiplex PCR; TCRdb's copy keeps in-frame clones and lacks some. The table includes tens of thousands of clones, roughly nine tenths detected once. Regarding time point: 5 to 6 months of natalizumab therapy. Source: PBMCs, taken from a patient treated with natalizumab. The receptors come from a human donor with multiple sclerosis.

The chain carries TRBV18 and TRBJ1-4; no clear D gene. CDR3 size: 15 residues. V was trimmed by 1 base and J by 0 bases, leaving 6 bases between them. Germline V gives CDR1 KGHSH, CDR2 LQKENI. CDR3 amino acids: CASSPREATNEKLFF. The CDR3 nucleotides are TGTGCCAGCTCACCACGAGAGGCAACTAATGAAAAACTGTTTTTT. Using reference TRBV18 and TRBJ1-4 for the parts outside the CDR3, the full variable domain is NAGVMQNPRHLVRRRGQEARLRCSPMKGHSHVYWYRQLPEEGLKFMVYLQKENIIDESGMPKERFSAEFPKEGPSILRIQQVVRGDSAAYFCASSPREATNEKLFFGSGTQLSVL.

The chain uses TRBV28 and TRBJ1-2; 8 nucleotides align to TRBD1. Per the germline V gene, CDR1 is MDHEN and CDR2 is SYDVKM. V gave up 9 bases and J gave up 4 bases; unmatched junction bases: 4. The CDR3 totals 12 residues. CDR3 nucleotide sequence: TGTGCCAGTGAGGGGACAGGCTATGGCTACACCTTC. Protein: CASEGTGYGYTF.

The rearrangement links TRBV5-4 to TRBJ2-1; 8 positions match TRBD1. The CDR3 sequence is 16 residues long. Germline CDR1 reads SGHNT; CDR2 reads YYREEE (reference sequence). J lost 4 bases, V lost 4 bases, and 10 bases had no gene match. The CDR3 protein is CASSTRQGIHYNEQFF. CDR3 nucleotide sequence: TGTGCCAGCAGCACTAGACAGGGGATCCATTACAATGAGCAGTTCTTC.

The J gene is TRBJ2-3, the V gene TRBV4-1; 8 bases match TRBD2. V trimming: 6 bases; J trimming: 1 base; junction bases outside the gene matches: 12. The length of the CDR3 is 17 residues. Per the germline V gene, CDR1 is MGHRA and CDR2 is YSYEKL. The CDR3 here is CASRSGTGGAGTDTQYF. The DNA of the CDR3 is TGCGCCAGCAGATCGGGCACGGGGGGGGCAGGCACAGATACGCAGTATTTT.

The chain is built from TRBV5-6 and TRBJ1-1; D remains unclear. The CDR3 is made up of 15 amino acids. The V and J ends lost 0 bases and 5 bases respectively, with 14 bases between them. Per the germline V gene, CDR1 is SGHDT and CDR2 is YYEEEE. The CDR3 DNA sequence: TGTGCCAGCAGCTTGGCGGCCGGAGGGTTGACTGAAGCTTTCTTT. This sequence encodes CASSLAAGGLTEAFF.

This chain joins TRBV10-3 and TRBJ1-2; D is unclear. The CDR3 spans 13 residues. The germline gives CDR1 ENHRY, CDR2 SYGVKD. V was clipped by 1 base and J by 1 base, with 4 bases between them. This CDR3 is CAISEFSNYGYTF. The CDR3 DNA sequence: TGTGCCATCAGTGAGTTTAGTAACTATGGCTACACCTTC.

The V and J genes are TRBV28 and TRBJ2-7; 12 bases align to TRBD2. The CDR3 has 16 amino acids. V lost 3 bases to trimming and J lost 3 bases; unmatched junction nucleotides: 6. Germline V gene lookup returns CDR1 MDHEN and CDR2 SYDVKM. CDR3: CASSFSVLAGGYEQYF. CDR3 bases: TGTGCCAGCAGTTTTTCCGTACTAGCGGGAGGCTACGAGCAGTACTTC.

V usage is TRBV19 and J usage is TRBJ2-7, with TRBD2 identical over 10 bases. Germline V gene sequence: CDR1 LNHDA, CDR2 SQIVND (reference sequence). The CDR3 contains 14 residues. The CDR3 DNA reads TGTGCTACGGCAGAACTAGCGGGACGTCAGGAGCAGTACTTC. Residues: CATAELAGRQEQYF. The full variable domain, its missing parts supplied by reference TRBV19 and TRBJ2-7, is DGGITQSPKYLFRKEGQNVTLSCEQNLNHDAMYWYRQDPGQGLRLIYYSQIVNDFQKGDIAEGYSVSREKKESFPLTVTSAQKNPTAFYLCATAELAGRQEQYFGPGTRLTVT.

The sample holds one count of this clone. The chain uses TRBV7-3 and TRBJ2-7, with 9 bases identical to TRBD2. The CDR3 covers 18 residues. The V gene's germline CDR1 is SGHTA and CDR2 FQGTGA. J lost 4 bases, V lost 1 base, and 14 bases had no gene match. This CDR3 is CASSLSLTGTSIIYEQYF. In DNA form, the CDR3 reads TGTGCCAGCAGCTTAAGCCTAACCGGGACTAGCATCATTTACGAGCAGTACTTC.

The V call is TRBV10-3, the J call TRBJ2-2, with 10 bases matching TRBD1. V was pared by 6 bases and J by 0 bases, with 1 base of the junction left unmatched. This CDR3 spans 15 amino acids. Germline V gene sequence: CDR1 ENHRY, CDR2 SYGVKD. CDR3 DNA sequence: TGTGCCATCAGGGGACAGGGGACGAACACCGGGGAGCTGTTTTTT. This translates into CAIRGQGTNTGELFF.

The chain recombines TRBV7-9 with TRBJ2-1, with TRBD2 matching 9 bases. V dropped 2 bases and J dropped 2; count of bases not matched to a gene: 10. This CDR3 region has 18 residues. Germline assignment: CDR1 SEHNR and CDR2 FQNEAQ (reference sequence). DNA of the CDR3: TGTGCCAGCAGCTTACGGGGGCTAGCGGGACTCCCCTACAATGAGCAGTTCTTC. Its translation: CASSLRGLAGLPYNEQFF.

The chain combines TRBV2 with TRBJ1-2, with TRBD1 matching over 10 bases. Germline CDR1 is SNHLY and CDR2 is FYNNEI. Germline trimming cut 8 bases from V and 13 bases from J; bases unmatched to any gene: 10. The CDR3 extends over 12 amino acids. The CDR3 DNA follows: TGTGCCAGCGGCCGGGACAGGGGTTTGGGCACCTTC. Protein sequence: CASGRDRGLGTF.

The rearrangement uses TRBV29-1 and TRBJ2-3, with D possibly called TRBD1 or TRBD2 (5 bases each). The CDR3 loop spans 19 amino acids. V lost 4 bases and J lost 0, with 26 bases in between. Germline V gives CDR1 SQVTM, CDR2 ANQGSEA. The CDR3 sequence is CSVGGWGTRVPHSTDTQYF. Written as DNA, the CDR3 is TGCAGCGTTGGGGGATGGGGGACGCGCGTCCCTCATAGCACAGATACGCAGTATTTT.

This chain joins TRBV2 and TRBJ2-7, with D unresolved. The CDR3 has 11 residues. CDR1 and CDR2 from the germline V gene are SNHLY and FYNNEI. V was clipped by 1 base and J by 7 bases, with 5 bases between them. The CDR3 region has the DNA TGTGCCAGCAGTGAAGAGGCAGAGCAGTACTTC. Its translation: CASSEEAEQYF.

This clone turned up a few times. The chain's CDR3 is CAISGDRNTEAFF. For the CDR3, the DNA is TGTGCCATCAGCGGGGACAGGAACACTGAAGCTTTCTTT. The chain is built from TRBV10-3 and TRBJ1-1; the match to TRBD1 covers 7 bases. V shed 6 bases and J 1 base; nucleotides not matched to a gene: 2. The germline V gene encodes CDR1 ENHRY and CDR2 SYGVKD. The CDR3 runs to 13 residues.

This clone was counted a single time. The V and J genes are TRBV27 and TRBJ2-7; 12 nucleotides agree with TRBD2. Trimming cost V 0 bases and J 2 bases; bases outside gene matches: 8. CDR3 size: 18 residues. The germline V gene encodes CDR1 MNHEY and CDR2 SMNVEV (reference sequence). The CDR3, as DNA: TGTGCCAGCAGTTTATCGACACTAGCGGGAGGTTTGGCCTACGAGCAGTACTTC. Amino acid sequence: CASSLSTLAGGLAYEQYF.

This chain links TRBV19 with TRBJ1-1; a possible D gene is TRBD1 (6 bases). With 9 bases removed from V and 5 bases from J, the gap between germline ends came to 10 bases. The CDR3 runs to 11 residues. Germline lookup yields CDR1 LNHDA and CDR2 SQIVND (reference sequence). The CDR3 region is CASIRGTEAFF. The CDR3 DNA is TGTGCCAGCATCAGGGGAACTGAAGCTTTCTTT.

CDR3 nucleotides: TGTGCCAGCAGCTTGGGGCCCGGGGAGCTGTTTTTT. This sequence encodes CASSLGPGELFF. The V and J genes are TRBV7-6 and TRBJ2-2, with D possibly matching TRBD1 (5 bases). Germline assignment: CDR1 SGHVS and CDR2 FNYEAQ. The CDR3 is 12 amino acids. Trimming removed 3 bases from V and 6 bases from J, with 5 bases in between.

The chain links TRBV5-1 to TRBJ1-2; the match to TRBD1 covers 9 bases. The V gene's germline CDR1 is SGHRS and CDR2 YFSETQ. This CDR3 has 15 amino acids. V shed 1 base, J shed 7 bases, and the junction held 8 bases outside the gene matches. The CDR3 sequence is CASSLSQGAGAGYTF. CDR3 in DNA: TGCGCCAGCAGCTTGTCACAGGGGGCAGGAGCTGGCTACACCTTC.

V and J are TRBV7-8 and TRBJ1-4; D not resolved. The germline CDR1 and CDR2 sequences are SGHVS and FQNEAQ. The CDR3 loop spans 16 amino acids. Between the trimmed V and J ends, which lost 1 base and 6 bases, there was a span of 15 bases. CDR3 nucleotide sequence: TGTGCCAGCAGCTTAGTTTCGGGCGGTTGGGATGAAAAACTGTTTTTT. Amino acids: CASSLVSGGWDEKLFF.

The chain links TRBV7-9 to TRBJ2-5; 12 positions match TRBD2. This CDR3 spans 16 amino acids. The V segment lost 4 bases and the J segment 2 bases; nucleotides outside the gene matches: 5. Germline CDR1 SEHNR, CDR2 FQNEAQ (reference sequence). Here the CDR3 reads CASSWGTSGFQETQYF. The CDR3 bases are TGTGCCAGCAGCTGGGGGACTAGCGGGTTTCAAGAGACCCAGTACTTC.

CDR3 DNA sequence: TGCAGCGTTGCCCTGACAGGGGGTAACAACATTCAGTACTTC. Translation gives CSVALTGGNNIQYF. The chain carries TRBV29-1 and TRBJ2-4; TRBD1 matches at 9 bases. The CDR3 has 14 residues. The V gene's germline CDR1 is SQVTM and CDR2 ANQGSEA. The ends lost 4 bases at V and 7 bases at J; junction bases unmatched: 8. Filled out from reference TRBV29-1 and TRBJ2-4, the complete variable domain reads SAVISQKPSRDICQRGTSLTIQCQVDSQVTMMFWYRQQPGQSLTLIATANQGSEATYESGFVIDKFPISRPNLTFSTLTVSNMSPEDSSIYLCSVALTGGNNIQYFGAGTRLSVL.

The chain links TRBV19 to TRBJ2-5; a possible D gene is TRBD1 (6 bases). Trimming left V 5 bases short and J 5 bases short, with 15 bases between. The CDR3 has 14 amino acids. Germline V gives CDR1 LNHDA, CDR2 SQIVND (reference sequence). CDR3 residues: CASSPGQKAETQYF. CDR3 nucleotides: TGTGCCAGTAGTCCGGGACAAAAGGCGGAGACCCAGTACTTC.

The DNA of the CDR3 is TGCAGTGCTTATAGGAACACTGAAGCTTTCTTT. It is translated as CSAYRNTEAFF. The chain is built from TRBV20-1 and TRBJ1-1; no reliable D call. This CDR3 is 11 amino acids long. Germline CDR1 is DFQATT and CDR2 is SNEGSKA (reference sequence). With 5 bases removed from V and 1 base from J, the gap between germline ends came to 5 bases.

About this clone: Additional DNA sequences in this sample encode the identical CDR3. Here the CDR3 reads CASSRSDTQYF. DNA of the CDR3: TGTGCCAGCAGTCGGTCAGATACGCAGTATTTT. This chain links TRBV28 with TRBJ2-3; D gene uncertain. The CDR3 runs 11 residues. CDR1 and CDR2 from the germline V gene are MDHEN and SYDVKM. Trimming stripped 5 bases from V and 4 bases from J, with 4 bases between.

The chain carries TRBV5-1 and TRBJ1-1; perhaps TRBD1 as D (5 bases). Germline CDR1 and CDR2: SGHRS and YFSETQ. This CDR3 contains 13 residues. Trimming removed 4 bases from V and 1 base from J, with 8 bases in between. CDR3 sequence reads: CASSLGANTEAFF. The CDR3 nucleotides are TGCGCCAGCAGCCTCGGGGCGAACACTGAAGCTTTCTTT.

This clone was seen just once. The V and J genes are TRBV6-5 and TRBJ1-2; TRBD1 is a possible D gene (6 bases). Trimming took 0 bases from V and 0 from J, leaving 11 bases between them. CDR3 size: 16 residues. The germline V gene encodes CDR1 MNHEY and CDR2 SVGAGI. For the CDR3, the DNA is TGTGCCAGCAGTTACTCGAGGGACACCCCTAACTATGGCTACACCTTC. Encoded protein: CASSYSRDTPNYGYTF.